This T cell receptor (beta chain) derives from a study of cytomegalovirus exposure and HLA in healthy donors. The overall study: For the roughly 390 genotyped donors, about 79% fell within the Caucasian-associated ancestry cluster. Study-wide findings and caveats: Later on, a genetic analysis was performed. It linked a missense variant in DCLRE1C with V- and J-gene trimming of TCR beta. As a later analysis revealed, the rate of TCR association differed by HLA locus, with DRB1 most and HLA-C fewest.

With 60 Vbeta and 13 Jbeta primers, the PCR was carried out. TCRdb keeps only in-frame clones here, not all; method: immunoSEQ multiplex PCR. The repertoire holds about 160,000 clones, with roughly 70% as singletons. Points on this clone: What it binds is unknown.

Germline CDR1 is SGHNT and CDR2 is YENEEA. Losses at the gene ends were 2 bases for V and 2 bases for J; bases not matched to a gene: 14. The CDR3 has 19 residues. The sequence derives from a man aged 40-55 years in good health and CMV-seropositive. J is TRBJ2-3 and V is TRBV11-3; 9 positions agree with TRBD2. The sequencing sample was made of PBMCs. The CDR3: CASSLTRAGGPNHTDTQYF. CDR3 sequence (DNA): TGTGCCAGCAGCTTAACTCGAGCGGGGGGCCCCAATCACACAGATACGCAGTATTTT.